This entry lists 28 T cell receptor beta chains sequenced from one sample in a study of T cell repertoires in cytomegalovirus infection. TCRdb reprocessed the reads via MiXCR and lists one record per CDR3 protein. In the table there are around 180,000 distinct CDR3 sequences, 28% of which are singletons. The sequencing input was PBMCs. The source of these receptors is a human donor in good health (CMV status not recorded). Some clones in this sample may be carry-over from other donors' samples.

The gene calls are TRBV12-3 or TRBV12-4 and TRBJ2-5; TRBD1 aligns across 7 bases. The CDR3 consists of 15 residues. V dropped 6 bases and J dropped 1; count of bases not matched to a gene: 8. The CDR3 is CASSPGTAPQETQYF. DNA of the CDR3: TGTGCCAGCAGCCCTGGGACAGCCCCCCAAGAGACCCAGTACTTC.

The chain carries TRBV14 and TRBJ2-2; D is unresolved. V gave up 3 bases and J gave up 0 bases, with 8 bases separating them. Germline CDR1 and CDR2: SGHDN and FVKESK. CDR3 length: 15 residues. This CDR3 is CASSQKQTNTGELFF. CDR3 DNA: TGTGCCAGCAGCCAGAAGCAAACGAACACCGGGGAGCTGTTTTTT.

This clonotype was detected only a few times. At one end the junction does not follow the germline gene, possibly because of a read error. The CDR3 DNA reads as TGTGCCAGCAGCCTTGGACAGGGGCGCTTGTTC. Encoded protein: CASSLGQGRLF. The rearrangement links TRBV7-9 to TRBJ2-7, with 9 positions matching TRBD1. The germline V gene encodes CDR1 SEHNR and CDR2 FQNEAQ (reference sequence). CDR3 length equals 11 residues.

Regarding this clonotype: One end of the junction fails to match germline, which may point to a read error. The chain has TRBV4-1 and TRBJ2-7; 10 nucleotides align to TRBD1. The CDR3 runs to 14 residues. The germline V gene has CDR1 MGHRA and CDR2 YSYEKL. The CDR3 region is CASSLPGTGAFRSF. CDR3 bases: TGCGCCAGCAGCCTACCCGGGACAGGGGCGTTTCGGAGCTTC.

Turning to this clonotype: The junction shows a germline mismatch at one end, possibly a read error. The chain has TRBV7-7 and TRBJ2-6; D perhaps matches TRBD1 (6 bases). Germline V gives CDR1 SSHAT, CDR2 FNYEAQ (reference sequence). The CDR3 totals 19 residues. The CDR3: CASSRGPRGLSSGAYVLTF. The CDR3 DNA is TGTGCTAGCAGCCGGGGACCCAGGGGATTGAGCTCTGGGGCCTACGTCCTGACTTTC.

This clonotype was picked up a small number of times. The CDR3 nucleotides read TGTGCCAGCAGCAGTCAGACCCAAGAGACCCAGTACTTC. It codes for CASSSQTQETQYF. The V and J genes are TRBV5-4 and TRBJ2-5, with D unresolved. The V end was cut by 4 bases, the J end by 1 base, with 8 bases between. The CDR3 has 13 amino acids. Germline V gene data show CDR1 as SGHNT and CDR2 as YYREEE (reference sequence).

Many counts were recorded for this clonotype. The chain is built from TRBV7-6 and TRBJ2-7, with TRBD1 as a possible D gene (6 bases). Germline V gene data show CDR1 as SGHVS and CDR2 as FNYEAQ. The V gene lost 4 bases and the J gene lost 6 bases, with 19 bases spanning the gap. This CDR3 contains 15 residues. The CDR3 sequence is CASSSQTGMGSEQYF. CDR3 nucleotides: TGTGCCAGCAGCTCCCAAACAGGGATGGGGAGCGAGCAGTACTTC.

This clonotype was counted between two and nine times. The gene calls are TRBV6-2 or TRBV6-3 and TRBJ1-1; the D is unclear. V lost 8 bases and J 11 bases, leaving 15 bases between the germline ends. The CDR3 spans 11 residues. Germline V gene sequence: CDR1 MNHEY, CDR2 SVGEGT. The CDR3 here is CASGLPLRAFF. The CDR3 DNA sequence: TGTGCCAGCGGCCTTCCTTTGAGGGCTTTCTTT.

This chain uses TRBV5-4 with TRBJ2-7, with 7 bases identical to TRBD1. Per the germline V gene, CDR1 is SGHNT and CDR2 is YYREEE (reference sequence). Trimming at V came to 3 bases and at J to 0 bases, leaving 6 bases not matched to a gene. There are 15 residues in the CDR3. The chain's CDR3 is CASSSRTGFSYEQYF. In DNA form, the CDR3 reads TGTGCCAGCAGCTCCCGGACAGGCTTCTCCTACGAGCAGTACTTC. The complete variable domain, with remaining parts taken from reference TRBV5-4 and TRBJ2-7, reads ETGVTQSPTHLIKTRGQQVTLRCSSQSGHNTVSWYQQALGQGPQFIFQYYREEENGRGNFPPRFSGLQFPNYSSELNVNALELDDSALYLCASSSRTGFSYEQYFGPGTRLTVT.

This clonotype has more than one count but fewer than ten. The rearrangement uses TRBV3-1 and TRBJ1-1; D not certain. This CDR3 has 14 residues. CDR1 is LGHDT, CDR2 YNNKEL, per germline (reference sequence). The ends were cut back, 1 base at V and 2 bases at J, with 8 bases in the middle. The CDR3 reads CASSQVRQNTEAFF. For the CDR3, the DNA is TGTGCCAGCAGCCAAGTTCGGCAAAACACTGAAGCTTTCTTT. The full variable domain, in which reference TRBV3-1 and TRBJ1-1 provide the parts outside the CDR3, is DTAVSQTPKYLVTQMGNDKSIKCEQNLGHDTMYWYKQDSKKFLKIMFSYNNKELIINETVPNRFSPKSPDKAHLNLHINSLELGDSAVYFCASSQVRQNTEAFFGQGTRLTVV.

This clonotype occurred a few times. The chain employs TRBV5-1 and TRBJ2-4; TRBD1 matches at 8 bases. V lost 1 base, J lost 0 bases, and 0 bases stayed unmatched. The CDR3 consists of 15 residues. Germline V lookup: CDR1 SGHRS, CDR2 YFSETQ. The CDR3 DNA sequence: TGCGCCAGCAGCTTGACAGGGGGAGCCAAAAACATTCAGTACTTC. Its translation: CASSLTGGAKNIQYF.

V usage is TRBV5-1 and J usage is TRBJ2-5; TRBD2 matches at 7 bases. Trimming at V came to 1 base and at J to 2 bases, leaving 5 bases not matched to a gene. CDR1 and CDR2 (germline): SGHRS, YFSETQ. CDR3 length equals 15 residues. The DNA of the CDR3 is TGCGCCAGCAGCTTGAGCGGGGCCGAGCAAGAGACCCAGTACTTC. Its translation: CASSLSGAEQETQYF.

The rearrangement uses TRBV7-2 and TRBJ2-1, with 8 nucleotides matching TRBD2. J was trimmed by 0 bases and V by 2 bases; bases with no gene match: 3. The CDR3 consists of 16 residues. Germline-derived CDR1 and CDR2 are SGHTA and FQGNSA. DNA for the CDR3: TGTGCCAGCAGCTTATCCGGGACTAGCTCCTACAATGAGCAGTTCTTC. This translates into CASSLSGTSSYNEQFF. The entire variable domain, with the rest obtained from reference TRBV7-2 and TRBJ2-1, is as follows: GAGVSQSPSNKVTEKGKDVELRCDPISGHTALYWYRQSLGQGLEFLIYFQGNSAPDKSGLPSDRFSAERTGGSVSTLTIQRTQQEDSAVYLCASSLSGTSSYNEQFFGPGTRLTVL.

This chain connects TRBV20-1 to TRBJ1-3; tentative D call: TRBD1 (5 bases). Trimming removed 2 bases from V and 1 base from J, with 15 bases in between. CDR1 and CDR2 from the germline V gene are DFQATT and SNEGSKA (reference sequence). This CDR3 has 16 amino acids. The CDR3, as DNA: TGCAGTGCTAGATCCCCTCAGGGCCCATCTGGAAACACCATATATTTT. Its protein product is CSARSPQGPSGNTIYF.

Details on this clonotype: Given a much more abundant clone one base away, this may be a read error. The V gene is TRBV6-2 or TRBV6-3, the J gene TRBJ2-7; 7 positions agree with TRBD1. Looked up from germline, CDR1 is MNHEY and CDR2 is SVGEGT. The CDR3 sequence is 13 residues long. V shed 5 bases and J 2 bases; nucleotides not matched to a gene: 3. CDR3 nucleotides: TGTGCCAGCAGTGTAGACAGGGCCTACGAGCAGTACTTC. Residues: CASSVDRAYEQYF.

V gene TRBV12-3 or TRBV12-4 combines with J gene TRBJ2-7; D possibly corresponds to TRBD2 (5 bases). The CDR3 totals 13 residues. V gave up 2 bases and J gave up 5 bases, with 10 bases separating them. CDR3 loop: CASSLNKEDEQYF. The CDR3 DNA reads TGTGCCAGCAGTTTAAATAAGGAGGACGAGCAGTACTTC.

The chain is built from TRBV12-3 or TRBV12-4 and TRBJ1-1, with no clear D. V was cut by 5 bases and J by 1 base, with 14 bases left in between. The CDR3 sequence is 15 residues long. In nucleotides, the CDR3 is TGTGCCAGCAGTCCCTCGGGAGAGGGGAACACTGAAGCTTTCTTT. Its translation: CASSPSGEGNTEAFF.

V gene TRBV20-1 combines with J gene TRBJ1-2; D is ambiguous. V was cut by 0 bases and J by 2 bases, with 13 bases left in between. The CDR3 runs to 15 residues. CDR1 and CDR2 (germline): DFQATT, SNEGSKA (reference sequence). CDR3 amino acids: CSARDLVHRNYGYTF. For the CDR3, the DNA is TGCAGTGCTAGAGATCTAGTACATCGAAACTATGGCTACACCTTC.

This chain uses TRBV29-1 with TRBJ1-1; tentatively, D is TRBD1 (5 bases). Germline V gene sequence: CDR1 SQVTM, CDR2 ANQGSEA. This CDR3 comprises 13 residues. The germline V and J ends were trimmed by 7 bases and 1 base, with 13 bases remaining between them. The CDR3 bases are TGCAGCGGGGGTCGACAGCGGAACACTGAAGCTTTCTTT. It encodes CSGGRQRNTEAFF.

The V and J genes are TRBV7-6 and TRBJ1-2; tentatively, D is TRBD1 (6 bases). Trimming left V 5 bases short and J 8 bases short, with 21 bases between. From germline, CDR1 is SGHVS and CDR2 FNYEAQ. The CDR3 runs 15 residues. CDR3 residues: CASSPPGATLWGYTF. For the CDR3, the DNA is TGTGCCAGCAGCCCCCCGGGGGCGACCTTGTGGGGCTACACCTTC.

In the case of this clonotype: The junction differs from germline at one of its ends, possibly a read error. The CDR3 sequence is CASTYSWREDYGYTF. The CDR3 nucleotides read TGTGCCAGCACTTACTCATGGAGGGAGGACTATGGCTACACCTTC. The gene calls are TRBV6-8 and TRBJ1-2; D call uncertain. The germline CDR1 and CDR2 sequences are MNHGY and SAAAGT. This CDR3 comprises 15 residues.

CDR3 sequence reads: CASSFTGIGTEAFF. Here the CDR3 DNA reads TGTGCCAGCAGCTTCACAGGGATCGGGACTGAAGCTTTCTTT. This sequence joins TRBV7-9 and TRBJ1-1; TRBD1 is a possible D gene (6 bases). The CDR3 runs 14 residues. Germline V CDR1 and CDR2: SEHNR, FQNEAQ (reference sequence). V was trimmed by 3 bases and J by 5 bases, leaving 13 bases between them.

This clonotype was counted many times. The rearrangement uses TRBV7-2 and TRBJ1-5; tentative D call: TRBD1 (6 bases). The V and J ends lost 4 bases and 1 base respectively, with 11 bases between them. From germline, CDR1 is SGHTA and CDR2 FQGNSA. The CDR3 is 15 residues long. The CDR3 coding sequence is TGTGCCAGCAGCTCAGGGGCGGCGAGCAATCAGCCCCAGCATTTT. Protein product: CASSSGAASNQPQHF. Variable domain in full (rest from reference TRBV7-2 and TRBJ1-5): GAGVSQSPSNKVTEKGKDVELRCDPISGHTALYWYRQSLGQGLEFLIYFQGNSAPDKSGLPSDRFSAERTGGSVSTLTIQRTQQEDSAVYLCASSSGAASNQPQHFGDGTRLSIL.

With regard to this clonotype: Sequence at one end of the junction differs from germline and may be a read error. The chain uses TRBV7-3 and TRBJ1-1; D gene uncertain. Germline CDR1 reads SGHTA; CDR2 reads FQGTGA. CDR3 length: 13 residues. DNA of the CDR3: TGTGCCAGCAGCTTTATGAGGGAAACTGGAGCTTTCTTT. Translating gives CASSFMRETGAFF.

The CDR3, as DNA: TGCAGCGTTGAACCCCAAGAGACCCAGTACTTC. This encodes CSVEPQETQYF. This sequence joins TRBV29-1 and TRBJ2-5; D remains unclear. The CDR3 sequence is 11 residues long. Trimming stripped 2 bases from V and 1 base from J, with 2 bases between. Germline V CDR1 and CDR2: SQVTM, ANQGSEA.

The chain combines TRBV20-1 with TRBJ2-1; D uncertain. The length of the CDR3 is 13 residues. The germline V gene encodes CDR1 DFQATT and CDR2 SNEGSKA (reference sequence). Trimming left V 3 bases short and J 3 bases short, with 9 bases between. The CDR3 nucleotides are TGCAGTGCTAGCTCCCTGGGCTACAATGAGCAGTTCTTC. Its protein product is CSASSLGYNEQFF.

This chain links TRBV6-5 with TRBJ1-2; D is unclear. The germline V gene has CDR1 MNHEY and CDR2 SVGAGI. V gave up 0 bases and J gave up 8 bases, with 10 bases separating them. The CDR3 extends over 13 amino acids. The CDR3 DNA follows: TGTGCCAGCAGTTACTCGCGGATCCTCGGCTACACCTTC. Protein product: CASSYSRILGYTF.

The rearrangement joins TRBV19 to TRBJ1-2; D ambiguous. Germline-derived CDR1 and CDR2 are LNHDA and SQIVND (reference sequence). This CDR3 comprises 14 residues. V dropped 4 bases and J dropped 4 bases, with 13 bases sitting between them. The CDR3 DNA follows: TGTGCCAGTAGTACCCCGACGCGGAGCTATGGCTACACCTTC. Protein: CASSTPTRSYGYTF.